This record looks at one T cell receptor beta chain sequence and its context. This entry comes from a study of blood T cell repertoires in COVID-19. The CDR3 has 15 residues. The junction had 12 bases not matched to a gene; V was cut back by 4 bases and J by 8 bases. Germline lookup yields CDR1 SGHKS and CDR2 YYEKEE (reference sequence). TCRdb's table, derived via immunoSEQ multiplex PCR, lists solely in-frame clones and lacks some. The sample includes some 160,000 clones, roughly 78% of them seen just once. This rearrangement joins TRBV5-5 to TRBJ1-2; 9 bases are a match to TRBD1. The sequencing input was peripheral blood. The TCR was taken from a man between 70 and 80 years old with active or convalescent COVID-19. CDR3 sequence (DNA): TGTGCCAGCAGCCCGGGACAGGGTGAAGCCGTGGGCTACACCTTC. Protein sequence: CASSPGQGEAVGYTF.